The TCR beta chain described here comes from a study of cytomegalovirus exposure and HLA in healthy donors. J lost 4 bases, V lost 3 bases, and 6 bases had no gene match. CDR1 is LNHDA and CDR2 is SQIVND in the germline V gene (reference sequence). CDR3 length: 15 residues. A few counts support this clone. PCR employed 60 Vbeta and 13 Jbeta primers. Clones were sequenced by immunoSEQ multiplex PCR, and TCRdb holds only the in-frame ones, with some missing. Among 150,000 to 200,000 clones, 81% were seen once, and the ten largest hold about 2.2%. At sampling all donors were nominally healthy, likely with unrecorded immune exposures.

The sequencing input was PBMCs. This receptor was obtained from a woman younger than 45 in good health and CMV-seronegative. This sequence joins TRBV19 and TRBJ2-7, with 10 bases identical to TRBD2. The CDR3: CASSIQAGGRYEQYF. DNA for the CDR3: TGTGCCAGTAGTATTCAAGCGGGAGGGCGATACGAGCAGTACTTC.